These T cell receptor beta chains were read from a single sample in a study of T cells in localized non-small cell lung cancer. Produced via immunoSEQ multiplex PCR; TCRdb's table is partial and in-frame only. The repertoire consists of about 23,000 clones, with about 89% occurring once and the leading ten covering about 14%. The material sequenced was peripheral blood, taken before any cancer treatment. The receptors here all came from a male donor aged 60 or over with stage I lung adenocarcinoma. Each CDR3 is given with its conserved first and last residue. The order of the fields is D gene, clone size, V gene, J gene, CDR3 length, CDR3 DNA, CDR3 protein. The D gene is left open where the match is weak. Some rows have no size entry. The others give once, few or many, or a class for an expanded clone.

NA	NA	TRBV18	TRBJ1-1	14	TGTGCCAGCTCACCACCCACCGGGAACACTGAAGCTTTCTTT	CASSPPTGNTEAFF
NA	NA	TRBV5-4	TRBJ1-1	15	TGTGCCAGCAGCGTGCAGCCCACAGGGAACACTGAAGCTTTCTTT	CASSVQPTGNTEAFF
NA	NA	TRBV19	TRBJ2-1	16	TGTGCCAGTAGTATAGCTAGCCCCCCCATCGCGGGTGAGCAGTTCTTC	CASSIASPPIAGEQFF
NA	few	TRBV28	TRBJ2-7	15	TGTGCCAGCAGACTAGGGGTTCCCAACTCCTACGAGCAGTACTTC	CASRLGVPNSYEQYF
TRBD2	NA	TRBV11-2	TRBJ2-7	16	TGTGCCAGCAGCTCCCCCCGGGGGGGAGCCAGGTTCGAGCAGTACTTC	CASSSPRGGARFEQYF
TRBD1	NA	TRBV5-4	TRBJ2-1	16	TGTGCCAGCAGCCCCGGACAGGCCCGAGCCTACAATGAGCAGTTCTTC	CASSPGQARAYNEQFF
NA	once	TRBV27	TRBJ1-2	14	TGTGCCAGCAGTTTCTCCCCGGGGAACTATGGCTACACCTTC	CASSFSPGNYGYTF
NA	NA	TRBV5-8	TRBJ2-1	15	TGTGCCAGCAGCTTAGCAGCGGACGGGTACAATGAGCAGTTCTTC	CASSLAADGYNEQFF
NA	NA	TRBV9	TRBJ2-3	15	TGTGCCAGCAGCTCAGGGATTGCTAGCACAGATACGCAGTATTTT	CASSSGIASTDTQYF
TRBD1	NA	TRBV7-2	TRBJ2-7	14	TGTGCCAGCAGCTTGAGACAGGGGAAATACGAGCAGTACTTC	CASSLRQGKYEQYF
NA	NA	TRBV4-3	TRBJ1-1	14	TGCGCCAGCAGCCAAGACGGGCAGAACACTGAAGCTTTCTTT	CASSQDGQNTEAFF
NA	NA	TRBV6-1	TRBJ1-2	14	TGTGCCAGCAGTACCGACAGAGGGTTCTATGGCTACACCTTC	CASSTDRGFYGYTF
TRBD1	NA	TRBV7-2	TRBJ2-3	14	TGTGCCAGCAGCCTTACAGGGGGCACAGATACGCAGTATTTT	CASSLTGGTDTQYF
TRBD1	NA	TRBV28	TRBJ1-1	18	TGTGCCAGCACCAAGCCGGGACAGCTCTCTTTTGGGCACACTGAAGCTTTCTTT	CASTKPGQLSFGHTEAFF
TRBD1	NA	TRBV7-2	TRBJ2-5	15	TGTGCCAGCAGCCCGGACAGGGGTCCCCAAGAGACCCAGTACTTC	CASSPDRGPQETQYF
NA	NA	TRBV19	TRBJ2-5	13	TGTGCCAGTAGTATTAACGGAAAAGAGACCCAGTACTTC	CASSINGKETQYF
NA	NA	TRBV7-2	TRBJ2-7	15	TGTGCCAGCAGCTCCTTCTTGGTGACGATATACGAGCAGTACTTC	CASSSFLVTIYEQYF
TRBD1	NA	TRBV6-5	TRBJ2-7	16	TGTGCCAGCAGTTACTTATCCGGACAGGGGGCGAATGAGCAGTACTTC	CASSYLSGQGANEQYF
NA	once	TRBV6-5	TRBJ1-2	14	TGTCCCAGCACCCCGACCGGGGCCGACTATGGCTACACCTTC	CPSTPTGADYGYTF
NA	NA	TRBV4-3	TRBJ1-6	14	TGCGCCAGCAGCCAAGAATGGGGAGGTTCACCCCTCCACTTT	CASSQEWGGSPLHF
TRBD1	NA	TRBV7-2	TRBJ2-7	15	TGTGCCAGCAGCGACAGGGGGCGCTTTGATGACGAGCAGTACTTC	CASSDRGRFDDEQYF
NA	NA	TRBV28	TRBJ1-2	13	TGTGCCAGTAGTGCTGATCGGGACTATGGCTACACCTTC	CASSADRDYGYTF
NA	NA	TRBV4-3	TRBJ2-7	16	TGCGCCAGCAGCCAAGTTATGGGCCTGAGCTCCTACGAGCAGTACTTC	CASSQVMGLSSYEQYF
NA	NA	TRBV5-8	TRBJ1-5	12	TGTGCCAGCAGCCTTAGTAATCAGCCCCAGCATTTT	CASSLSNQPQHF
TRBD1	NA	TRBV4-3	TRBJ1-1	13	TGCGCCAGCAGCCGAGGGACAGGGCTTAGGGCTTTCTTT	CASSRGTGLRAFF
TRBD1	NA	TRBV18	TRBJ2-7	18	TGTGCCAGCTCACCAAAGGGACCGGGACAGGGGAGCTCCTACGAGCAGTACTTC	CASSPKGPGQGSSYEQYF
NA	NA	TRBV28	TRBJ2-2	16	TGTGCCAGCAGCTACGACTCCTTCCCGAACACCGGGGAGCTGTTTTTT	CASSYDSFPNTGELFF
NA	NA	TRBV9	TRBJ1-4	14	TGTGCCAGCAGCGCCGACGGATATAATGAAAAACTGTTTTTT	CASSADGYNEKLFF
TRBD1	once	TRBV28	TRBJ1-5	11	TGTGCCAGCAGCCGTCGACAGGGCCAGCATTTT	CASSRRQGQHF
TRBD1	NA	TRBV27	TRBJ1-2	13	TGTGCCAGCAGTCCGACAGGGGCTCGGGGCTACACCTTC	CASSPTGARGYTF
TRBD1	NA	TRBV19	TRBJ1-2	13	TGTGCCAGTAACCAAGACGCAGGGGGTGGCTACACCTTC	CASNQDAGGGYTF
NA	once	TRBV11-3	TRBJ2-1	11	TGTGCCAGCAGCTTTGGGGATGAGCAGTTCTTC	CASSFGDEQFF
NA	NA	TRBV28	TRBJ1-1	21	TGTGCCAGCAGCCAAGTTTTTTTCGACTTGGGTGGGGGAAATCTGAACACTGAAGCTTTCTTT	CASSQVFFDLGGGNLNTEAFF
NA	NA	TRBV4-3	TRBJ2-4	15	TGCGCCAGCAGCCAAGATCAGGCATCGAGGGCGGATCCTTTCTTC	CASSQDQASRADPFF
NA	NA	TRBV30	TRBJ1-1	14	TGTGCCTCAGGGGAGGGCTCAATGAACACTGAAGCTTTCTTT	CASGEGSMNTEAFF
NA	NA	TRBV7-6	TRBJ1-3	13	TGTGCCAGCAGCTTAGCATTAAGAAACACCATATATTTT	CASSLALRNTIYF
NA	NA	TRBV6-4	TRBJ1-1	15	TGTGCCAGCAGTGAGAGCAATAGGGGGTACACTGAAGCTTTCTTT	CASSESNRGYTEAFF
NA	NA	TRBV5-7	TRBJ1-2	14	TGTGCCAGCAGCTGGGATGGTGACAACTATGGCTACACCTTC	CASSWDGDNYGYTF
TRBD1	NA	TRBV18	TRBJ1-5	17	TGTGCCAGCTCCCCAGGGACAGGGGGCAGCGGCAATCAGCCCCAGCATTTT	CASSPGTGGSGNQPQHF
NA	NA	TRBV29-1	TRBJ2-1	15	TGCAGCGTTGAAGATGATTGGCGGGGACTGGATGAGCAGTTCTTC	CSVEDDWRGLDEQFF
TRBD1	NA	TRBV2	TRBJ2-1	14	TGTGCCAGTCTCAGACAGGGGGAGGGCAATGAGCAGTTCTTC	CASLRQGEGNEQFF
NA	NA	TRBV28	TRBJ2-1	15	TGTGCCAGCAGTTTTCGCGGGAACTCCTACAATGAGCAGTTCTTC	CASSFRGNSYNEQFF
NA	few	TRBV5-6	TRBJ1-2	15	TGTGCCAGCAGCCGTTTAGGAGGGTGGGTCAATGGCTACACCTTC	CASSRLGGWVNGYTF
NA	NA	TRBV18	TRBJ1-2	14	TGTGCCAGCTCACCCCAAGGTGGAGACTATGGCTACACCTTC	CASSPQGGDYGYTF
NA	NA	TRBV30	TRBJ1-5	14	TGTGCCTGGAGTGCCTCGTTAGGCAATCAGCCCCAGCATTTT	CAWSASLGNQPQHF
NA	NA	TRBV2	TRBJ2-6	15	TGTGCCAGCACCAGAGGCAGGGCTGGGGCCAACGTCCTGACTTTC	CASTRGRAGANVLTF
NA	NA	TRBV18	TRBJ1-2	17	TGTGCCAGCTCACCAGGGGCGATCGCCACCTCTAACTATGGCTACACCTTC	CASSPGAIATSNYGYTF